This T cell receptor beta chain came from a study of blood T cell repertoires in COVID-19 (dated by TCRdb to the early 2020s). Study-wide context: The collaborator samples originated in the United States, Italy and Spain and spanned the acute and convalescent phases of COVID-19. Deeply sampled blood TCRbeta repertoires from subjects exposed to, actively infected with, or recovered from COVID-19 were included in the dataset. A de-identified subject ID, COVID-19 status, age in years and sex were almost always included in the sample metadata. Where available, HLA class I and class II types were taken from metadata supplied by the sample provider and were not determined by assay-based typing. The repertoires were made available in a free public database intended to serve as a resource for research on the immune response to SARS-CoV-2. The material from the prospective study consisted of cDNA or gDNA derived from T cells, B-cell-depleted T cells, or PBMCs. Samples came from the ongoing ImmuneRACE study (first 160 participants) plus 1,254 subjects from 6 global collaborators. Points the paper makes about the study in general: Clinical and demographic metadata were provided uncurated, with the amount varying by source and participant.

Reading the germline V gene gives CDR1 SNHLY and CDR2 FYNNEI. The V end gives up 1 base and the J end 15 bases, leaving 9 bases in the junction not matched to a gene. The CDR3, from cysteine to phenylalanine, totals 13 residues. Just CDR3 DNA is preserved here, 39 bases in frame from base 1. Another Seattle source contributed samples from volunteer blood donors who had recovered from COVID-19. Each collaborating institution followed its own protocols to collect whole blood in K2EDTA tubes. For TCRbeta analysis, collaborators shipped samples as frozen whole blood, isolated PBMCs, or DNA extracted from either of those sample types. The immunoSEQ Assay, a bias-controlled multiplex PCR, was used to amplify TCRbeta CDR3 regions from genomic DNA. Per the authors' processing: Nucleated cell counts per sample were estimated from amplification of reference gene primers within the assay. To quantify the absolute abundance of each unique TCRbeta CDR3 rearrangement, sequence reads were collapsed and filtered. Productive Simpson clonality was computed per sample as the square root of Simpson's diversity index over productive rearrangements. In TCRdb, the immuneACCESS table is reduced to in-frame sequences with V and J assigned. These tables do not hold every clone; where another copy was compared, an unresolved V gene accounts for under half, and the others remain unexplained. V and J calls and clone size are given by that table; D and trimming were obtained from the DNA. The sample data list about 150,000 clones, and around four fifths of these were observed just once. The ten largest clones take up 10% to 15% of the sample.

As for this clone: Its antigen remains undetermined. No quality values exist for individual bases; no much larger clone is one base distant.

The origin of this receptor is a man aged 65 to 79 who had recovered from COVID-19. The V gene is TRBV2 and the J gene is TRBJ2-1; 7 of the junction bases match TRBD2. Sequenced input: peripheral blood. The bases read TGTGCCAGCAGTGAAGTGATGGGGGGGGGTTTGTTCTTC. Its translation is CASSEVMGGGLFF.